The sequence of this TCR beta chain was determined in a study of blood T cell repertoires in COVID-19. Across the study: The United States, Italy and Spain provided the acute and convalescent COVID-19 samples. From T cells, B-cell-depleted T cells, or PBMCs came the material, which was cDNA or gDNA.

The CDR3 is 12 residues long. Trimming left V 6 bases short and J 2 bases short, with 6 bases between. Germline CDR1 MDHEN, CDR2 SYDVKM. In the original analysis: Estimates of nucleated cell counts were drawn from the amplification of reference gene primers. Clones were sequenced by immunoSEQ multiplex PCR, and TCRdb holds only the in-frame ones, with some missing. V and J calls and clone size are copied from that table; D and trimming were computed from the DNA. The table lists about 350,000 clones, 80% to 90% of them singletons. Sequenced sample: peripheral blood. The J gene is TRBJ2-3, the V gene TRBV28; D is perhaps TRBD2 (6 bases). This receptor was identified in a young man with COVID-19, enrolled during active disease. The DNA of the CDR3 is TGTGCCAGCAGACTAGCCACAGATACGCAGTATTTT. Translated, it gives CASRLATDTQYF.